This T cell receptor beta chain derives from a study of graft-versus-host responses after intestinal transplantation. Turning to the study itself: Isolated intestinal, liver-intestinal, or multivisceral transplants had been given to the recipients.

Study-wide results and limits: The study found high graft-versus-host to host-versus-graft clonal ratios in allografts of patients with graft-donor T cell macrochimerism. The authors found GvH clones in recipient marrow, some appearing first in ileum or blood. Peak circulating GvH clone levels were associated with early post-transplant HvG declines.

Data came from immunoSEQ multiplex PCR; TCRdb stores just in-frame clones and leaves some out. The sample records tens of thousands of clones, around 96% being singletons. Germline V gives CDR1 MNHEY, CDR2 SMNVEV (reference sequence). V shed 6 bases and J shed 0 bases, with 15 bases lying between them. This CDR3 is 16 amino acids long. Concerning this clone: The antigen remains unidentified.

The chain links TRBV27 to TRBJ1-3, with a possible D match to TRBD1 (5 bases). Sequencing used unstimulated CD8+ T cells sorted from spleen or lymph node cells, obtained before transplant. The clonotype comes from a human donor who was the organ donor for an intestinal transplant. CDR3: CASSPSSGHSGNTIYF. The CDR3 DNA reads TGTGCCAGCAGCCCGTCGTCAGGGCACTCTGGAAACACCATATATTTT.